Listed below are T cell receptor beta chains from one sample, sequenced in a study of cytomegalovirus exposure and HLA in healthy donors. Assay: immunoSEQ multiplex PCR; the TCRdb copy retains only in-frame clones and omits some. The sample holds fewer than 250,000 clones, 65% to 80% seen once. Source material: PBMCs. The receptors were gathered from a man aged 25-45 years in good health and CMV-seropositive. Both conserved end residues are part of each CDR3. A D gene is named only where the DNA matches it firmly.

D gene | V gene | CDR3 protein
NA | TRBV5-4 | CASSREGGPRRSPLHF
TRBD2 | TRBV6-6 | CASRRQTSGVYNEQFF
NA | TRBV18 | CASSPGAYEQYF
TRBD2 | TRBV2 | CASSGLAGGPPEQYF
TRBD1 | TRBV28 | CASSSSPGQGASGNTIYF
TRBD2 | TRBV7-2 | CASSLSSGAYNEQFF
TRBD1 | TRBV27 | CASSIGTGPRTGELFF
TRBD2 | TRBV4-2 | CASSQDQSRTSGGKDTQYF
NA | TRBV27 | CASSYRVGQPQHF
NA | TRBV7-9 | CASSSFGLTTSRETQYF
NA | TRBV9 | CASSVAPGSSGANVLTF
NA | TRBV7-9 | CASSFSSGAHNEQFF
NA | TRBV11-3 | CASSRNPGKVETQYF
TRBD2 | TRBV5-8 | CASSPPAGVTGGSHYEQYF
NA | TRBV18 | CASSPKLQPTDTQYF
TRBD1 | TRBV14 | CASSQWDRGYTF
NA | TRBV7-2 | CASSPIAPGETQYF
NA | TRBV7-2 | CASSIQGTGSPLHF
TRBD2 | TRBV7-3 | CASSLGGGGADTQYF
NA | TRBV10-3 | CAISGPNLEQRAYEQYF
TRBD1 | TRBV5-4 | CASSPGTGMLGSYEQYF
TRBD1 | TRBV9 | CASSVSNGTGRREQYF
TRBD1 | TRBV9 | CASSEGGQVNTEAFF
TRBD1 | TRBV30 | CAWSALGQGGSYEQYF
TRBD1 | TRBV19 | CASSKGTGWDEQFF
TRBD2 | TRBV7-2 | CASSLILAGGDTQYF
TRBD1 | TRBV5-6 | CASSLDRTGGGFSTDTQYF
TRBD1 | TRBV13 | CASSSRGNQPQHF